The rows below give T cell receptor beta chains drawn from one sample of a study of Ad26.COV2.S vaccination and SARS-CoV-2 variants. Sequenced by immunoSEQ multiplex PCR; TCRdb stores in-frame clones only, minus some. The sample consists of around 380,000 clones, around nine tenths of them appearing once. Sequenced here: peripheral blood, sampled in a trial of Ad26.COV2.S vaccine versus placebo. These receptors all come from a person between 18 and 65 years old who received the Ad26.COV2.S COVID-19 vaccine or a placebo. CDR3s include the opening cysteine and the closing phenylalanine or tryptophan. The order of the fields is J gene, clone size, V gene, D gene, CDR3 protein, CDR3 DNA. The D gene is left open where the match is weak. Size values are once, few and many counts, or a class for expanded clones, and some rows have none.

TRBJ2-1 NA TRBV7-8 TRBD2 CASSLDPLAGGYNEQFF TGTGCCAGCAGCCTAGACCCCCTAGCGGGGGGGTACAATGAGCAGTTCTTC
TRBJ2-5 NA TRBV6-6 NA CASSYVGATETQYF TGTGCCAGCAGTTACGTCGGGGCTACAGAGACCCAGTACTTC
TRBJ1-6 NA TRBV5-1 TRBD1 CASSLIGTDYNSPLHF TGCGCCAGCAGCTTGATCGGGACAGACTATAATTCACCCCTCCACTTT
TRBJ2-1 NA TRBV18 TRBD2 CASSPLRGGKGEQFF TGTGCCAGCTCACCACTTCGGGGGGGCAAGGGAGAGCAGTTCTTC
TRBJ2-3 NA TRBV6-4 TRBD1 CASRDRDFTDTQYF TGTGCCAGCCGGGACAGGGATTTCACAGATACGCAGTATTTT
TRBJ1-3 NA TRBV27 NA CASREYSGNTIYF TGTGCCAGCAGAGAGTACTCTGGAAACACCATATATTTT
TRBJ2-6 NA TRBV7-6 NA CASSRTASSGANVLTF TGTGCCAGCAGCCGGACGGCTAGCTCTGGGGCCAACGTCCTGACTTTC
TRBJ1-1 once TRBV4-1 TRBD1 CASSQPLDRMNTEAFF TGCGCCAGCAGCCAGCCCCTGGACAGGATGAACACTGAAGCTTTCTTT
TRBJ1-4 NA TRBV7-9 NA CASSLLTGVGNEKLFF TGTGCCAGCAGCTTGCTCACTGGGGTAGGGAATGAAAAACTGTTTTTT
TRBJ2-2 NA TRBV3-1/TRBV3-2 NA CASSQTQLANTGELFF TGTGCCAGCAGCCAAACCCAGCTCGCGAACACCGGGGAGCTGTTTTTT